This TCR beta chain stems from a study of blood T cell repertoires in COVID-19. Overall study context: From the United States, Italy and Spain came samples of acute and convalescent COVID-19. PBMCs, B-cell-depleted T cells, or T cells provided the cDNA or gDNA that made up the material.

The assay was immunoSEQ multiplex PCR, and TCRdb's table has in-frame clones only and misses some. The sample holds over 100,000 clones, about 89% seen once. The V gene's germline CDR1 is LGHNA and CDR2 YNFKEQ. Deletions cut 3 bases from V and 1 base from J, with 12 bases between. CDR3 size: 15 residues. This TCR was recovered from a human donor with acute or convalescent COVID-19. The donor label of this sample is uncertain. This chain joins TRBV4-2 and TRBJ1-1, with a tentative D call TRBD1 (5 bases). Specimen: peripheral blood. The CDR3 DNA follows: TGTGCCAGCAGCCACGTTATCGGGGGGAACACTGAAGCTTTCTTT. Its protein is CASSHVIGGNTEAFF.